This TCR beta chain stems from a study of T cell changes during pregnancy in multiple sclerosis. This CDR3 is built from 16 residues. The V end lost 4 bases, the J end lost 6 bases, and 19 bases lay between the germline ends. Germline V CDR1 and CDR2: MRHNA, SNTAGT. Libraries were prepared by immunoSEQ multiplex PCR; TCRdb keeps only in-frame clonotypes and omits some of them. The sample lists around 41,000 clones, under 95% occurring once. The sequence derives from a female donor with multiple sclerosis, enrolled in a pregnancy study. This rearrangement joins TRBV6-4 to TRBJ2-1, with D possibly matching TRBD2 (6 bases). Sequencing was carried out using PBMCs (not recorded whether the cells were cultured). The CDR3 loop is CASSALGGAGGNEQFF. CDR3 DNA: TGTGCCAGCAGTGCCCTGGGGGGAGCAGGTGGCAATGAGCAGTTCTTC.